The table lists the clone carrying this TCR beta chain with many counts. Its antigen remains unidentified. The data are from a study of regulatory T cells in long-lasting Graves disease. Study-level findings and limits: No thyroid tissue was studied; the work used peripheral blood only.

Germline V gives CDR1 KGHSH, CDR2 LQKENI. The CDR3 loop spans 15 amino acids. Losses at the gene ends were 2 bases for V and 5 bases for J; bases not matched to a gene: 6. Time point: newly diagnosed GD, antithyroid drugs for less than 3 months. PBMCs were the source of the RNA used for TCR sequencing. As collected, the peripheral blood samples measured nine milliliters each and went into EDTA tubes. CDR3 regions were amplified by Arm-PCR using iRepertoire HTBI primers to build TCR beta libraries. TCRdb redid the calling of the multiplex PCR reads with MiXCR, one entry per CDR3 protein. The sample yields roughly 530,000 distinct CDR3 sequences, about 16% seen once. This same sample was also taken into another study, of T cells in Graves' hyperthyroidism and ophthalmopathy. Turning to that study: Clinical symptoms, serum thyroxine, TRAb, thyroid ultrasound and orbital computed tomography informed diagnoses.

This sequence originates from a woman aged 40 to 65 with Graves disease. This specimen consisted of peripheral blood mononuclear cells (PBMCs), obtained at new diagnosis, from a patient treated with antithyroid drugs. V and J are TRBV18 and TRBJ2-5; the match to TRBD1 covers 9 bases. The DNA for the CDR3 is TGTGCCAGCTCACCATCGGACAGGGGTGGGGAGACCCAGTACTTC. Its protein product is CASSPSDRGGETQYF.